These T cell receptor beta chains were read from a single sample in a study of Graves' ophthalmopathy and Graves' hyperthyroidism. TCRdb independently ran MiXCR on the multiplex PCR reads; one entry per CDR3 protein. The sample records under 350,000 distinct CDR3 sequences, roughly 17% being singletons. The sequencing input was peripheral blood. These receptors originate from an adult man with Graves' ophthalmopathy. Both conserved end residues are part of each CDR3. Each record gives: V gene, D gene, J gene, clone size, CDR3 DNA, CDR3 protein. The D gene is left open where the match is weak. Clone sizes are given selectively: once, few, many, or a class where the clone is expanded.

v_gene: TRBV4-2
d_gene: .
j_gene: TRBJ2-2
abundance: many
CDR3nt: TGTGCCAGCAGCCAAGCGGTATCCGGGGAGCTGTTTTTT
CDR3aa: CASSQAVSGELFF

v_gene: TRBV7-8
d_gene: TRBD2
j_gene: TRBJ2-7
abundance: .
CDR3nt: TGTGCCAGCAGCTGTGGGGTCCGGGAGGGGGTATGGGAGCAGTACTTC
CDR3aa: CASSCGVREGVWEQYF

v_gene: TRBV25-1
d_gene: TRBD1
j_gene: TRBJ1-2
abundance: .
CDR3nt: TGTGCCAGCAGTGAAGCATTGGGGACAGGGGACCGCTATGGCTACACCTTC
CDR3aa: CASSEALGTGDRYGYTF

v_gene: TRBV3-1
d_gene: .
j_gene: TRBJ1-3
abundance: many
CDR3nt: TGTGCCAGCGCGGACAGTGGAAACACCATATATTTT
CDR3aa: CASADSGNTIYF

v_gene: TRBV27
d_gene: TRBD2
j_gene: TRBJ2-4
abundance: many
CDR3nt: TGTGCCAGCAGTCCATTCGTACTAGCGGGGGGGCCCGTAGCCAAAAACATTCAGTACTTC
CDR3aa: CASSPFVLAGGPVAKNIQYF

v_gene: TRBV15
d_gene: .
j_gene: TRBJ2-2
abundance: few
CDR3nt: TGTGCCACCAGCAGAGACACAGGACCCGGGGAGCTGTTTTTT
CDR3aa: CATSRDTGPGELFF

v_gene: TRBV7-2
d_gene: TRBD2
j_gene: TRBJ2-2
abundance: many
CDR3nt: TGTGCCAGCAGCGGTAGCGGGGGCCACACCGGGGAGCTGTTTTTT
CDR3aa: CASSGSGGHTGELFF

v_gene: TRBV12-5
d_gene: TRBD2
j_gene: TRBJ2-1
abundance: .
CDR3nt: TGTGCTAGTGGTTTGGTACTGACTAGCGGGAGCGATGAGCAGTTCTTC
CDR3aa: CASGLVLTSGSDEQFF

v_gene: TRBV20-1
d_gene: .
j_gene: TRBJ2-7
abundance: .
CDR3nt: TGCAGTGCTAGCGATGTAACCTACGAGCAGTACTTC
CDR3aa: CSASDVTYEQYF

v_gene: TRBV7-9
d_gene: .
j_gene: TRBJ2-5
abundance: many
CDR3nt: TGTGCCAGCAGCGCAACGGGGGTGGCCCAGTACTTC
CDR3aa: CASSATGVAQYF

v_gene: TRBV18
d_gene: .
j_gene: TRBJ1-1
abundance: many
CDR3nt: TGTGCCAGCTCACAGCTCCCTGAAGCTTTCTTT
CDR3aa: CASSQLPEAFF

v_gene: TRBV28
d_gene: .
j_gene: TRBJ2-7
abundance: many
CDR3nt: TGTGCCAGCAGTTCTGCAGGGGAATACGAGCAGTACTTC
CDR3aa: CASSSAGEYEQYF

v_gene: TRBV12-3/TRBV12-4
d_gene: .
j_gene: TRBJ1-2
abundance: few
CDR3nt: TGTGCCAGCAGGAACTTGGACAGCTATGGCTACATCTTC
CDR3aa: CASRNLDSYGYIF

v_gene: TRBV2
d_gene: TRBD1
j_gene: TRBJ2-4
abundance: .
CDR3nt: TGTGCCAGCAGTGATCGGACAGGGGGTGGGAACATTCAGTACTTC
CDR3aa: CASSDRTGGGNIQYF

v_gene: TRBV6-1
d_gene: .
j_gene: TRBJ2-5
abundance: .
CDR3nt: TGTGCCAGCAGTGTCCGCCCCACGGAGACCCAGTACTTC
CDR3aa: CASSVRPTETQYF

v_gene: TRBV6-1
d_gene: .
j_gene: TRBJ2-7
abundance: once
CDR3nt: TGTGCCAGCAGTGAAGCGTTGCCAGGGTGGTACGAGCAGTGCTTC
CDR3aa: CASSEALPGWYEQCF

v_gene: TRBV19
d_gene: .
j_gene: TRBJ1-1
abundance: .
CDR3nt: TGTGCCACCACATACGCCGAGACCAAAGCTTTCTTT
CDR3aa: CATTYAETKAFF

v_gene: TRBV4-1
d_gene: .
j_gene: TRBJ1-2
abundance: many
CDR3nt: TGCGCCAGCAGCCCCTTCAGAGGGGACGGCTACACCTTC
CDR3aa: CASSPFRGDGYTF

v_gene: TRBV9
d_gene: .
j_gene: TRBJ2-2
abundance: many
CDR3nt: TGTGCCAGCAGCGTAGTTCCAGGGACGGTTCTCGGCACCGGGGAGCTGTTTTTT
CDR3aa: CASSVVPGTVLGTGELFF

v_gene: TRBV12-3/TRBV12-4
d_gene: .
j_gene: TRBJ1-1
abundance: many
CDR3nt: TGTGCCAGCAGGGGACGCGGGGTCACTGAAGCTTTCTTT
CDR3aa: CASRGRGVTEAFF

v_gene: TRBV6-1
d_gene: .
j_gene: TRBJ1-2
abundance: many
CDR3nt: TGTGCCAGCAGTGCCGACGGACGCCGGTCGGTATATGGCTACACCTTC
CDR3aa: CASSADGRRSVYGYTF

v_gene: TRBV13
d_gene: TRBD2
j_gene: TRBJ2-7
abundance: many
CDR3nt: TGTGCCAGCAGCTCTTCCGCGTTGCGGGAGGGCTACGAGCAGTACTTC
CDR3aa: CASSSSALREGYEQYF

v_gene: TRBV13
d_gene: .
j_gene: TRBJ2-5
abundance: many
CDR3nt: TGTGCCAGCGGAAGCCGGGACAACCGAGAGACCCAGTACTTC
CDR3aa: CASGSRDNRETQYF

v_gene: TRBV20-1
d_gene: .
j_gene: TRBJ1-3
abundance: many
CDR3nt: TGCAGTGCTAGAGATCTGGCACCCTCTGGAAACACCATATATTTT
CDR3aa: CSARDLAPSGNTIYF

v_gene: TRBV28
d_gene: .
j_gene: TRBJ2-5
abundance: many
CDR3nt: TGTGCCAGCAGTTTAATCCAGGGTGGCGAGACCCAGTACTTC
CDR3aa: CASSLIQGGETQYF

v_gene: TRBV30
d_gene: .
j_gene: TRBJ2-7
abundance: many
CDR3nt: TGTGCCTGGAGTCCTCTCTACGAGCAGTACTTC
CDR3aa: CAWSPLYEQYF

v_gene: TRBV7-2
d_gene: .
j_gene: TRBJ1-3
abundance: many
CDR3nt: TGTGCCAGCAGCTTATTAGCAGATTCCTCTGGAAACACCATATATTTT
CDR3aa: CASSLLADSSGNTIYF

v_gene: TRBV15
d_gene: TRBD2
j_gene: TRBJ2-5
abundance: .
CDR3nt: TGTGCCACCAGTGACATAGCGGGAGGGCCGGCGCACGAGACCCAGTACTTC
CDR3aa: CATSDIAGGPAHETQYF